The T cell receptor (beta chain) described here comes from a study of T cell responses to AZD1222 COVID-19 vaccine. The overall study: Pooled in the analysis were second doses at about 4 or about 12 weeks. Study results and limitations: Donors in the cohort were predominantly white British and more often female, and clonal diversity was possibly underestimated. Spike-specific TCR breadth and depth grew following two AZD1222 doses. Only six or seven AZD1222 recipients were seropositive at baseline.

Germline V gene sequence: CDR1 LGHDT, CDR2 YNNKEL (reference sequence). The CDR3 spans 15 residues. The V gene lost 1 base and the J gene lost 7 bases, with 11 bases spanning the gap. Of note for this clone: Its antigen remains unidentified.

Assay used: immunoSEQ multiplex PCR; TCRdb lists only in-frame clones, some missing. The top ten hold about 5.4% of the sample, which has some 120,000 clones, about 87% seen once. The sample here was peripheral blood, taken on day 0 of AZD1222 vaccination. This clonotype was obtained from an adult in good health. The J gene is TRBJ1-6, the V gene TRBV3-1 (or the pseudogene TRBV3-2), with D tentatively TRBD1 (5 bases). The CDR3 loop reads CASSQGKGRNSPLHF. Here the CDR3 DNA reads TGTGCCAGCAGCCAAGGCAAGGGGCGAAATTCACCCCTCCACTTT.